This T cell receptor beta chain was identified during a study of metastatic and nonmetastatic thyroid tumors. Study-level background: Malignant and benign thyroid patients had repertoires compared in peripheral blood and tumor or nodule tissue. Study-level results: According to reports, the diversity of TCR beta was significantly higher in malignant thyroid tumors than in benign nodules, and this held in both blood and tumor samples.

No patient received treatment before thyroid surgery. This clone was detected ten times or more. Its antigen is undetermined. CDR1 SGHAT and CDR2 FQNNGV come from the germline V gene. CDR3 length equals 13 residues. With 6 bases removed from V and 13 bases from J, the gap between germline ends came to 19 bases. TCRdb re-called the PCR reads with MiXCR. The table records 50,000 or so clones, over 20% of them present only once. Specimen: blood. The source is a male donor with papillary thyroid cancer or a benign thyroid nodule (not recorded which). Some clones in this sample may be carry-over from other donors' samples. The chain joins TRBV11-2 to TRBJ2-1; the D gene is possibly TRBD2 (6 bases). The CDR3 DNA reads TGTGCCAGCAGTCTCTCCTCGCCTAGCGTTCAGTTCTTC. The encoded protein is CASSLSSPSVQFF.